The 11 T cell receptor beta chains below come from one sample, sequenced in a study of cytomegalovirus exposure and HLA in healthy donors. The PCR was carried out with 60 Vbeta primers and 13 Jbeta primers. Profiled with immunoSEQ multiplex PCR; TCRdb holds only in-frame clones, not every one. The table lists about 88,000 clones, about 77% of them singletons. What was sequenced was PBMCs. Receptors were obtained from a woman between 40 and 50 years old in good health and CMV-seronegative.

The rearrangement uses TRBV5-1 and TRBJ2-1, with D perhaps TRBD2 (6 bases). Trimming stripped 1 base from V and 4 bases from J, with 12 bases between. The CDR3 has 15 amino acids. Germline V gene data show CDR1 as SGHRS and CDR2 as YFSETQ. CDR3 nucleotide sequence: TGCGCCAGCAGCTTGTATGGCGGGGCGTACAATGAGCAGTTCTTC. Translated, it gives CASSLYGGAYNEQFF.

CDR3 amino acids: CSDYRGRGYTF. The CDR3 DNA is TGCAGCGACTACAGGGGGCGAGGCTACACCTTC. The J gene is TRBJ1-2, the V gene TRBV29-1; 9 bases are a match to TRBD1. V was clipped by 7 bases and J by 8 bases; unmatched bases: 5. Germline V gene data show CDR1 as SQVTM and CDR2 as ANQGSEA. CDR3 size: 11 residues.

The chain uses TRBV15 and TRBJ2-5; D remains unclear. Germline V CDR1 and CDR2: LNHNV, YYDKDF (reference sequence). There are 13 residues in the CDR3. V lost 0 bases, J lost 5 bases, and 7 bases lay in between. CDR3 bases: TGTGCCACCAGCAGAGATGTACGGGAGACCCAGTACTTC. Translating it yields CATSRDVRETQYF.

The rearrangement links TRBV5-4 to TRBJ1-3; D is perhaps TRBD1 (5 bases). V was pared by 4 bases and J by 2 bases, with 16 bases between. Looked up from germline, CDR1 is SGHNT and CDR2 is YYREEE (reference sequence). This CDR3 is built from 16 residues. CDR3 DNA: TGTGCCAGCAGCCCCGGCGGGGCAGGGACTGGAAACACCATATATTTT. Protein product: CASSPGGAGTGNTIYF.

The chain couples TRBV6-1 to TRBJ1-5; D uncertain. The V end lost 6 bases, the J end lost 9 bases, and 21 bases lay between the germline ends. The CDR3 loop spans 15 amino acids. From germline, CDR1 is MNHNS and CDR2 SASEGT. The DNA of the CDR3 is TGTGCCAGCAGCAAAGGGCGGCAGGAGGAAAGGCCCCAGCATTTT. It encodes CASSKGRQEERPQHF.

The V gene is TRBV5-1, the J gene TRBJ2-5; TRBD2 matches 9 bases. The germline V gene has CDR1 SGHRS and CDR2 YFSETQ. The CDR3 runs 16 residues. V shed 7 bases and J 2 bases; nucleotides not matched to a gene: 12. Here the CDR3 DNA reads TGCGCCAGCGCCCCAGGACTAGCGAATCTTCAAGAGACCCAGTACTTC. Its translation is CASAPGLANLQETQYF.

This clone was counted a few times. This CDR3 reads CAWSGQGSGELFF. For the CDR3, the DNA is TGTGCCTGGAGCGGGCAGGGTTCTGGGGAGCTGTTTTTT. The chain carries TRBV30 and TRBJ2-2; tentative D call: TRBD1 (5 bases). Trimming took off 3 bases at V and 8 bases at J, with 13 bases between the two ends. Germline-derived CDR1 and CDR2 are GTSNPN and SVGIG (reference sequence). CDR3 length: 13 amino acids. Full variable domain (remainder filled in from reference TRBV30 and TRBJ2-2): SQTIHQWPATLVQPVGSPLSLECTVEGTSNPNLYWYRQAAGRGLQLLFYSVGIGQISSEVPQNLSASRPQDRQFILSSKKLLLSDSGFYLCAWSGQGSGELFFGEGSRLTVL.

As DNA, the CDR3 is TGCGCCAGCAGCCAAAGGGGCTGGGATACGCAGTATTTT. It specifies CASSQRGWDTQYF. The chain couples TRBV4-3 to TRBJ2-3; D possibly corresponds to TRBD1 (5 bases). Germline CDR1 LGHNA, CDR2 YSLEER. The CDR3 length is 13 residues. The V and J ends lost 2 bases and 6 bases respectively, with 9 bases between them.

Only one count was recorded for this clone. The J gene is TRBJ1-1, the V gene TRBV10-2; possible D gene TRBD1, 6 bases. Germline V gives CDR1 WSHSY, CDR2 SAAADI. The CDR3 covers 16 residues. V lost 1 base, J lost 3 bases, and 15 bases lay in between. The CDR3 sequence: CASSEFREGQHTEAFF. DNA of the CDR3: TGCGCCAGCAGTGAGTTTCGGGAGGGACAACACACTGAAGCTTTCTTT.

The chain uses TRBV28 and TRBJ2-1, with TRBD2 identical over 11 bases. Losses at the gene ends were 5 bases for V and 0 bases for J; bases not matched to a gene: 12. Germline CDR1 MDHEN, CDR2 SYDVKM. The CDR3 runs to 19 residues. The DNA of the CDR3 is TGTGCCAGCAGTCCCCAGCTCTCTAGCGGGGGGAACTCCTACAATGAGCAGTTCTTC. The encoded protein is CASSPQLSSGGNSYNEQFF. Full variable domain (outside the CDR3, taken from reference TRBV28 and TRBJ2-1): DVKVTQSSRYLVKRTGEKVFLECVQDMDHENMFWYRQDPGLGLRLIYFSYDVKMKEKGDIPEGYSVSREKKERFSLILESASTNQTSMYLCASSPQLSSGGNSYNEQFFGPGTRLTVL.

V is TRBV7-8 and J is TRBJ2-1; D remains ambiguous. The CDR3 extends over 13 amino acids. From germline, CDR1 is SGHVS and CDR2 FQNEAQ. V lost 4 bases to trimming and J lost 7 bases, with 11 bases between them. The CDR3 region has the DNA TGTGCCAGCAGCTCACGCATTAGAAATGAGCAGTTCTTC. Its translation: CASSSRIRNEQFF.